The 10 T cell receptor beta chains listed next were all sequenced from one sample in a study of blood T cells in healthy people across ages. Using a J-beta primer mix together with a sample-barcoded 5' primer, a second PCR was run for roughly 6 to 11 cycles. Via MiXCR, TCRdb re-called the 5' RACE reads, giving one row per CDR3 protein. The sample carries some 940,000 distinct CDR3 sequences, 25% to 30% recorded once. The data also belong to a second study, concerning T cells of mothers and their children.

Sequenced sample: blood. The receptors here all came from a woman in her thirties or forties in good health.

Concerning this clonotype itself: Mismatch with germline at one junction end may stem from a read error. The gene calls are TRBV5-6 and TRBJ1-1, with D possibly TRBD1 on 5 matching bases. Germline values: CDR1 SGHDT, CDR2 YYEEEE. This CDR3 has 13 amino acids. The CDR3 reads CAGSLGLNTEAFF. The DNA of the CDR3 is TGTGCCGGCAGCTTGGGGCTGAACACTGAAGCTTTCTTT.

The J gene is TRBJ1-1, the V gene TRBV20-1; TRBD1 is a possible D gene (5 bases). The CDR3 runs to 13 residues. The V and J ends lost 5 bases and 2 bases respectively, with 12 bases between them. Germline values: CDR1 DFQATT, CDR2 SNEGSKA (reference sequence). CDR3 residues: CSAGRARNTEAFF. DNA for the CDR3: TGCAGTGCTGGCAGGGCTCGTAACACTGAAGCTTTCTTT.

V and J are TRBV5-1 and TRBJ1-6; no clear D gene. CDR1 is SGHRS and CDR2 is YFSETQ in the germline V gene. Trimming took off 1 base at V and 5 bases at J, with 7 bases between the two ends. This CDR3 is 14 amino acids long. The CDR3 here is CASSLTRDNSPLHF. CDR3 in DNA: TGCGCCAGCAGCTTGACCCGGGATAATTCACCCCTCCACTTT.

This clonotype was recorded many times. The CDR3: CASSLGTGLAKNIQYF. CDR3 nucleotide sequence: TGTGCCAGCAGTCTCGGGACAGGGCTAGCCAAAAACATTCAGTACTTC. The V call is TRBV28, the J call TRBJ2-4; 9 positions match TRBD1. V dropped 5 bases and J dropped 0; count of bases not matched to a gene: 5. The CDR3 has 16 amino acids. Germline loops: CDR1 MDHEN, CDR2 SYDVKM.

This clonotype was counted once. J is TRBJ2-5 and V is TRBV24-1; D tentatively reads TRBD1 or TRBD2 (5 bases each). V lost 4 bases to trimming and J lost 6 bases, with 20 bases between them. The CDR3 runs to 16 residues. Germline CDR1 is KGHDR and CDR2 is SFDVKD. CDR3 protein: CATSETGRFGRKTQYF. The CDR3 DNA sequence: TGTGCCACCAGTGAGACGGGACGGTTCGGCAGAAAGACCCAGTACTTC.

This clonotype was found a few times. The V call is TRBV10-3, the J call TRBJ2-2; tentative D call: TRBD1 (6 bases). The germline V and J ends were trimmed by 9 bases and 5 bases, with 13 bases remaining between them. CDR3 length: 13 residues. The germline V gene has CDR1 ENHRY and CDR2 SYGVKD. The CDR3 region is CAMGTTGTGELFF. Written as DNA, the CDR3 is TGTGCCATGGGGACGACAGGAACCGGGGAGCTGTTTTTT.

The chain uses TRBV15 and TRBJ1-2; D is unresolved. This CDR3 is 14 amino acids long. Germline V gene data show CDR1 as LNHNV and CDR2 as YYDKDF (reference sequence). V was pared by 3 bases and J by 7 bases, with 15 bases between. The CDR3 DNA reads as TGTGCCACCAGCAGGGAGGAGGGCCCCAGTGGCTACACCTTC. Translation gives CATSREEGPSGYTF.

The CDR3: CASSAGSLSNTEAFF. CDR3 DNA: TGTGCCAGCAGCGCAGGGTCACTGTCCAACACTGAAGCTTTCTTT. The chain has TRBV28 and TRBJ1-1; tentatively, D is TRBD1 (5 bases). Germline loops: CDR1 MDHEN, CDR2 SYDVKM. Trimming cost V 6 bases and J 2 bases, with 16 bases left between them. The CDR3 has 15 amino acids.

There are many counts of this clonotype. The chain joins TRBV28 to TRBJ2-7; 12 bases agree with TRBD2. The length of the CDR3 is 15 residues. Germline CDR1 MDHEN, CDR2 SYDVKM. V was pared by 3 bases and J by 3 bases, with 3 bases of the junction left unmatched. In nucleotides, the CDR3 is TGTGCCAGCAGTTTCTGGACTAGCGGGGACTACGAGCAGTACTTC. It encodes CASSFWTSGDYEQYF.

V usage is TRBV20-1 and J usage is TRBJ2-1, with 12 bases identical to TRBD2. This CDR3 is built from 15 residues. With V trimmed by 2 bases and J by 9 bases, 8 bases remained unmatched. Germline-derived CDR1 and CDR2 are DFQATT and SNEGSKA (reference sequence). The CDR3 sequence: CSARSLAGGPGEQFF. CDR3 DNA: TGCAGTGCTAGAAGTCTAGCGGGGGGGCCGGGTGAGCAGTTCTTC.